The 23 T cell receptor beta chains reported below all come from one sample, sequenced in a study of OX40 agonist ivuxolimab in advanced cancers. The table came from immunoSEQ multiplex PCR; TCRdb's copy has only in-frame clones and leaves some out. The sample has 90,000 to 150,000 clones; 85% to 90% are singletons. The sample was CD4+ or CD8+ T cells sorted from blood, taken in a trial of the OX40 agonist ivuxolimab. The receptors were sampled from an adult with an advanced solid tumor such as melanoma, head and neck, liver or kidney cancer.

This rearrangement joins TRBV7-2 to TRBJ1-3, with no clear D. Germline lookup yields CDR1 SGHTA and CDR2 FQGNSA. This CDR3 has 16 amino acids. The ends were cut back, 1 base at V and 0 bases at J, with 10 bases in the middle. The CDR3 region has the DNA TGTGCCAGCAGCTTAGTTACCCTCGGCTCTGGAAACACCATATATTTT. Residues: CASSLVTLGSGNTIYF. Full variable domain (rest looked up from reference TRBV7-2 and TRBJ1-3): GAGVSQSPSNKVTEKGKDVELRCDPISGHTALYWYRQSLGQGLEFLIYFQGNSAPDKSGLPSDRFSAERTGGSVSTLTIQRTQQEDSAVYLCASSLVTLGSGNTIYFGEGSWLTVV.

The chain joins TRBV2 to TRBJ2-7; 10 positions agree with TRBD1. This CDR3 contains 14 residues. V dropped 7 bases and J dropped 3; count of bases not matched to a gene: 6. Germline lookup yields CDR1 SNHLY and CDR2 FYNNEI. This chain's CDR3 is CASKGTGENYEQYF. CDR3 coding DNA: TGTGCCAGCAAAGGGACAGGGGAAAACTACGAGCAGTACTTC.

V usage is TRBV10-3 and J usage is TRBJ1-4; D is possibly TRBD1 (6 bases). CDR3 size: 13 residues. With 6 bases removed from V and 6 bases from J, the gap between germline ends came to 11 bases. Germline V gene sequence: CDR1 ENHRY, CDR2 SYGVKD. CDR3 sequence (DNA): TGTGCCATCAGAGCGGGGGCCGATGAAAAACTGTTTTTT. It yields the protein CAIRAGADEKLFF.

The sample holds one count of this clone. This sequence joins TRBV7-2 and TRBJ2-6; TRBD2 is a possible D gene (5 bases). Germline CDR1 reads SGHTA; CDR2 reads FQGNSA. Trimming took off 7 bases at V and 0 bases at J, with 16 bases between the two ends. The CDR3 covers 17 residues. Here the CDR3 DNA reads TGTGCCAGCACCAGACCGCGAGAGGGCTCTGGGGCCAACGTCCTGACTTTC. It specifies CASTRPREGSGANVLTF.

This clone appeared a single time. The same CDR3 also results from other DNA sequences found in this sample. The chain has TRBV4-3 and TRBJ2-3; the D gene could be TRBD1 or TRBD2 (5 bases each). Germline V gene lookup returns CDR1 LGHNA and CDR2 YSLEER. The CDR3 runs 16 residues. With 0 bases removed from V and 2 bases from J, the gap between germline ends came to 12 bases. The CDR3 sequence is CASSQDPGPSTDTQYF. CDR3 coding DNA: TGCGCCAGCAGCCAAGATCCGGGACCCTCCACAGATACGCAGTATTTT.

The chain couples TRBV19 to TRBJ1-1, with D uncertain. Germline values: CDR1 LNHDA, CDR2 SQIVND (reference sequence). V shed 3 bases and J shed 1 base, with 9 bases lying between them. The CDR3 loop spans 14 amino acids. The CDR3 loop reads CASSIGRENTEAFF. The DNA of the CDR3 is TGTGCCAGTAGTATCGGACGGGAGAACACTGAAGCTTTCTTT.

The chain couples TRBV27 to TRBJ1-1, with D hard to call. CDR3 length: 14 residues. Per the germline V gene, CDR1 is MNHEY and CDR2 is SMNVEV (reference sequence). V shed 5 bases and J shed 1 base, with 11 bases lying between them. The CDR3 reads CASSPHRQNTEAFF. CDR3 nucleotides: TGTGCCAGCAGTCCCCACCGACAGAACACTGAAGCTTTCTTT.

J is TRBJ2-7 and V is TRBV23-1; no reliable D call. TRBV23-1 falls under the ORF class, with uncertain function. Deletions cut 0 bases from V and 4 bases from J, with 19 bases between. The CDR3 has 17 residues. The CDR3 protein is CASSQSRPALNPYEQYF. Written as DNA, the CDR3 is TGCGCCAGCAGTCAATCAAGGCCGGCTCTCAACCCATACGAGCAGTACTTC.

This clone was seen a handful of times. The rearrangement links TRBV6-1 to TRBJ1-5; D is ambiguous. The CDR3 is made up of 15 amino acids. V lost 0 bases and J 3 bases, leaving 9 bases between the germline ends. CDR1 and CDR2 (germline): MNHNS, SASEGT. CDR3 nucleotide sequence: TGTGCCAGCAGTGAAGCGGCAGGTCCCAATCAGCCCCAGCATTTT. This encodes CASSEAAGPNQPQHF.

The chain uses TRBV7-9 and TRBJ2-1; 11 bases are shared with TRBD2. Germline values: CDR1 SEHNR, CDR2 FQNEAQ (reference sequence). The CDR3 contains 16 residues. Trimming at V came to 4 bases and at J to 3 bases, leaving 5 bases not matched to a gene. The chain's CDR3 is CASSSRLAGNYNEQFF. The CDR3 DNA sequence: TGTGCCAGCAGCTCGAGACTAGCGGGGAACTACAATGAGCAGTTCTTC.

This clone has a handful of counts. Relative to the germline gene, one junction end is altered; a read error may explain this. The rearrangement links TRBV7-2 to TRBJ1-2; 9 bases are a match to TRBD1. The CDR3 is 12 amino acids. Germline V gene sequence: CDR1 SGHTA, CDR2 FQGNSA. CDR3 sequence (DNA): TGTGCCAGCAGCCCCGAGAGGACAGGGGAAAACTTC. Encoded protein: CASSPERTGENF. Supplemented by reference TRBV7-2 and TRBJ1-2, the full variable domain reads GAGVSQSPSNKVTEKGKDVELRCDPISGHTALYWYRQSLGQGLEFLIYFQGNSAPDKSGLPSDRFSAERTGGSVSTLTIQRTQQEDSAVYLCASSPERTGENFGSGTRLTVV.

J is TRBJ1-1 and V is TRBV10-3, with 7 bases that match TRBD1. This CDR3 has 14 residues. V shed 5 bases and J 0 bases; nucleotides not matched to a gene: 3. In germline, CDR1 is ENHRY, CDR2 SYGVKD. Written as DNA, the CDR3 is TGTGCCATCAGTAAGACAGGGATGAACACTGAAGCTTTCTTT. Protein product: CAISKTGMNTEAFF.

In this sample, this clone turned up once. The chain combines TRBV7-9 with TRBJ2-3, with 10 bases aligning to TRBD2. Trimming took 3 bases from V and 6 from J; bases not matched to a gene: 6. The germline V gene has CDR1 SEHNR and CDR2 FQNEAQ (reference sequence). The CDR3 is made up of 15 amino acids. The CDR3 loop is CASSFVPSGGDTQYF. CDR3 coding DNA: TGTGCCAGCAGCTTCGTCCCTAGCGGGGGTGATACGCAGTATTTT.

The rearrangement uses TRBV6-6 and TRBJ2-7; D is possibly TRBD2 (6 bases). V lost 10 bases and J lost 9, with 28 bases in between. This CDR3 has 15 residues. From germline, CDR1 is MNHNY and CDR2 SVGAGI (reference sequence). The CDR3 nucleotides are TGTGCCACCCGCCCGGGGGAAACTTCTAGGCAAGGGCAGTACTTC. It codes for CATRPGETSRQGQYF.

This clone was observed a single time. This chain joins TRBV19 and TRBJ2-7, with 12 bases matching TRBD2. The CDR3 length is 15 residues. V lost 4 bases to trimming and J lost 4 bases; unmatched junction nucleotides: 5. Germline values: CDR1 LNHDA, CDR2 SQIVND (reference sequence). CDR3 loop: CASSTQLAGGYEQYF. CDR3 bases: TGTGCCAGTAGTACGCAACTAGCGGGGGGTTACGAGCAGTACTTC.

This clone was found once. The chain employs TRBV28 and TRBJ1-1; D might be TRBD1 (5 bases). V lost 1 base, J lost 5 bases, and 8 bases lay in between. The CDR3 runs 13 residues. CDR1 and CDR2 (germline): MDHEN, SYDVKM. The CDR3 coding sequence is TGTGCCAGCAGTTTATTGGGGGAGACTGAAGCTTTCTTT. Residues: CASSLLGETEAFF.

This sequence joins TRBV30 and TRBJ1-2, with D tentatively TRBD1 (5 bases). CDR1 GTSNPN and CDR2 SVGIG come from the germline V gene (reference sequence). The CDR3 extends over 12 amino acids. The V gene lost 5 bases and the J gene lost 1 base, with 8 bases spanning the gap. This CDR3 reads CAWGALNYGYTF. Written as DNA, the CDR3 is TGTGCCTGGGGGGCCCTTAACTATGGCTACACCTTC.

The rearrangement links TRBV7-2 to TRBJ2-7; 9 bases line up with TRBD2. The J segment lost 6 bases and the V segment lost 5 bases, leaving 11 bases of the junction unmatched. The CDR3 has 15 amino acids. Germline V gene data show CDR1 as SGHTA and CDR2 as FQGNSA. The CDR3 coding sequence is TGTGCCAGCAGCCCGGGACTAGCAAGTCCATTCGAGCAGTACTTC. Translating gives CASSPGLASPFEQYF.

The chain has TRBV14 and TRBJ1-4; D is ambiguous. CDR1 and CDR2 (germline): SGHDN, FVKESK. The V gene lost 1 base and the J gene lost 4 bases, with 4 bases spanning the gap. CDR3 length: 13 amino acids. CDR3 bases: TGTGCCAGCAGCCAAGGCCTTAATGAAAAACTGTTTTTT. Encoded protein: CASSQGLNEKLFF.

The V gene is TRBV7-8, the J gene TRBJ1-4, with a weak D call TRBD1 (5 bases). This CDR3 is 14 amino acids long. The germline gives CDR1 SGHVS, CDR2 FQNEAQ. Trimming pared 5 bases from V and 5 bases from J, leaving 12 bases between. The CDR3 DNA follows: TGTGCCAGCAGCCAGCAGGGAGGGAATGAAAAACTGTTTTTT. As protein: CASSQQGGNEKLFF. The variable domain in full, completed from reference TRBV7-8 and TRBJ1-4, reads GAGVSQSPRYKVAKRGQDVALRCDPISGHVSLFWYQQALGQGPEFLTYFQNEAQLDKSGLPSDRFFAERPEGSVSTLKIQRTQQEDSAVYLCASSQQGGNEKLFFGSGTQLSVL.

The rearrangement links TRBV6-5 to TRBJ2-7, with a possible D match to TRBD1 (6 bases). The germline gives CDR1 MNHEY, CDR2 SVGAGI. Trimming stripped 0 bases from V and 7 bases from J, with 7 bases between. The CDR3 has 12 residues. In DNA, the CDR3 is TGTGCCAGCAGTTACTCGAGGGGGGAGCAGTACTTC. Protein: CASSYSRGEQYF.

The chain employs TRBV19 and TRBJ2-7; 9 bases agree with TRBD1. CDR3 length: 14 amino acids. With V trimmed by 4 bases and J by 5 bases, 6 bases remained unmatched. Germline V gene sequence: CDR1 LNHDA, CDR2 SQIVND (reference sequence). This CDR3 reads CASSTERDRDEQYF. The CDR3 DNA follows: TGTGCCAGTAGTACCGAACGGGACAGGGACGAGCAGTACTTC.

The chain uses TRBV5-4 and TRBJ1-2; TRBD1 matches at 10 bases. Germline CDR1 reads SGHNT; CDR2 reads YYREEE (reference sequence). The V segment lost 5 bases and the J segment 7 bases; nucleotides outside the gene matches: 14. The CDR3 loop spans 16 amino acids. DNA for the CDR3: TGTGCCAGCAGTCACGCAGAAGGACAGGGGGTTCCTGGCTACACCTTC. Protein product: CASSHAEGQGVPGYTF.